This T cell receptor (beta chain) was identified during a study of T cells in Graves' hyperthyroidism and ophthalmopathy. TCR beta CDR3 region amplification was performed from RNA transcripts. In the first-round RT-PCR of the TCR CDR3, the HTBI primer set was used. TCRdb analysed the multiplex PCR reads with MiXCR anew, one entry per CDR3 protein. The table lists around 570,000 distinct CDR3 sequences, 15% to 20% of them singletons, with about 45% in the top ten. Germline V gives CDR1 MNHNS, CDR2 SASEGT. The CDR3 consists of 14 residues. Trimming took 6 bases from V and 6 from J, leaving 14 bases between them.

This chain uses TRBV6-1 with TRBJ1-4; D is perhaps TRBD1 (5 bases). This clonotype originated in a man aged 35 to 55 with Graves' ophthalmopathy. Sequencing input: blood. CDR3 in DNA: TGTGCCAGCAGAGTCGCTTCGGGGGATGAAAAACTGTTTTTT. This sequence encodes CASRVASGDEKLFF.